What follows are 25 T cell receptor beta chains derived from one specimen sequenced in a study of cytotoxic CD8 clonotypes in ibrutinib-treated CLL (dated by TCRdb to the early 2020s). Library creation used the immunoSEQ multiplex PCR assay. Entries here come from immuneACCESS through TCRdb and include only in-frame sequences with V and J called. Some clones fail to appear in such tables; in the studies checked, an unresolved V gene covers under half of the shortfall, and the cause of the remainder is unknown. This sample lists around 250,000 clones; 70% were detected once. The biggest ten clones account for roughly 14% of the sample. The time point label of this sample denotes: roughly 2 years on ibrutinib. Sequencing used PBMCs, obtained after 24 months of ibrutinib treatment. Receptor source: a human donor with chronic lymphocytic leukemia.

V is TRBV7-9 and J is TRBJ2-7; TRBD2 aligns across 11 bases. Germline V gives CDR1 SEHNR, CDR2 FQNEAQ (reference sequence). The CDR3 length is 15 residues. The V segment lost 6 bases and the J segment 5 bases; nucleotides outside the gene matches: 9. In nucleotides, the CDR3 is TGTGCCAGCAGTCATTCTAGCGGGAGGTCCAACGAGCAGTACTTC. This codes for CASSHSSGRSNEQYF.

This clone was counted between two and nine times. This chain connects TRBV9 to TRBJ2-3; D is uncertain. The CDR3 is made up of 13 amino acids. From germline, CDR1 is SGDLS and CDR2 YYNGEE. V was clipped by 1 base and J by 2 bases, with 5 bases between them. CDR3 sequence: CASSVLNTDTQYF. The CDR3 coding sequence is TGTGCCAGCAGCGTACTTAACACAGATACGCAGTATTTT. The full variable domain, in which reference TRBV9 and TRBJ2-3 provide the parts outside the CDR3, is DSGVTQTPKHLITATGQRVTLRCSPRSGDLSVYWYQQSLDQGLQFLIQYYNGEERAKGNILERFSAQQFPDLHSELNLSSLELGDSALYFCASSVLNTDTQYFGPGTRLTVL.

In this sample, this clone turned up a few times. The chain carries TRBV9 and TRBJ2-7; tentative D call: TRBD1 (5 bases). CDR1 is SGDLS and CDR2 is YYNGEE in the germline V gene. This CDR3 has 16 amino acids. Trimming pared 4 bases from V and 3 bases from J, leaving 20 bases between. CDR3 region: CASSPRNQGIDYEQYF. The DNA for the CDR3 is TGTGCCAGCAGCCCGAGAAATCAGGGTATAGACTACGAGCAGTACTTC.

The V and J genes are TRBV10-3 and TRBJ1-5; 8 bases line up with TRBD1. The CDR3 spans 15 residues. Germline loops: CDR1 ENHRY, CDR2 SYGVKD. After removal of 5 bases from V and 5 bases from J, the junction contained 8 bases not matched to a gene. The chain's CDR3 is CAISPSRGQDQPQHF. The CDR3 coding sequence is TGTGCCATCAGTCCTTCGCGGGGACAGGATCAGCCCCAGCATTTT.

The CDR3 spells CASSPTSGLYEQYF. The CDR3 DNA follows: TGTGCCAGCAGCCCGACTAGTGGATTATACGAGCAGTACTTC. The chain links TRBV7-6 to TRBJ2-7; D might be TRBD2 (6 bases). Looked up from germline, CDR1 is SGHVS and CDR2 is FNYEAQ. The CDR3 spans 14 residues. The V end was cut by 5 bases, the J end by 4 bases, with 15 bases between.

The chain employs TRBV6-6 and TRBJ2-7, with 9 bases fitting TRBD1. Germline CDR1 and CDR2: MNHNY and SVGAGI (reference sequence). With 7 bases clipped from V and 3 bases from J, the junction kept 7 bases outside the gene matches. The CDR3 sequence is 14 residues long. CDR3 sequence reads: CASTRTGENYEQYF. The DNA of the CDR3 is TGTGCCAGCACCAGGACAGGGGAAAACTACGAGCAGTACTTC.

The chain couples TRBV10-3 to TRBJ1-2; tentative D call: TRBD1 (5 bases). Germline V gene lookup returns CDR1 ENHRY and CDR2 SYGVKD. This CDR3 is built from 15 residues. Trimming took off 0 bases at V and 7 bases at J, with 15 bases between the two ends. The CDR3 loop reads CAISESRGAGSGYTF. The CDR3, as DNA: TGTGCCATCAGTGAGTCGAGAGGGGCAGGGAGTGGCTACACCTTC.

The chain combines TRBV14 with TRBJ2-7; TRBD1 matches at 8 bases. In germline, CDR1 is SGHDN, CDR2 FVKESK. The CDR3 has 15 amino acids. The V gene end was trimmed by 1 base and the J gene end by 0 bases; junction bases not matched to a gene: 2. CDR3 in DNA: TGTGCCAGCAGCCAAGGGGACAGGAACTCCTACGAGCAGTACTTC. Amino acids: CASSQGDRNSYEQYF.

V is TRBV6-5 and J is TRBJ1-2; D gene unclear. CDR3 length: 14 residues. V was clipped by 0 bases and J by 4 bases, with 9 bases between them. Germline V CDR1 and CDR2: MNHEY, SVGAGI. This chain's CDR3 is CASSYSQAGYGYTF. DNA for the CDR3: TGTGCCAGCAGTTACTCTCAGGCGGGCTATGGCTACACCTTC.

V is TRBV12-5 and J is TRBJ1-2; unclear D gene. V was cut by 6 bases and J by 1 base, with 3 bases left in between. The CDR3 length is 11 residues. Germline-derived CDR1 and CDR2 are LGHNT and FRNRAP. This CDR3 is CASGHNYGYTF. CDR3 coding DNA: TGTGCTAGTGGACATAACTATGGCTACACCTTC.

This chain uses TRBV9 with TRBJ2-7; D may correspond to TRBD1 or TRBD2 (5 bases each). Germline CDR1 and CDR2: SGDLS and YYNGEE. V lost 0 bases and J 3 bases, leaving 10 bases between the germline ends. The CDR3 length is 14 residues. The CDR3 loop reads CASSVGGDLYEQYF. CDR3 DNA sequence: TGTGCCAGCAGCGTAGGAGGGGACCTCTACGAGCAGTACTTC. Full variable domain (remainder filled in from reference TRBV9 and TRBJ2-7): DSGVTQTPKHLITATGQRVTLRCSPRSGDLSVYWYQQSLDQGLQFLIQYYNGEERAKGNILERFSAQQFPDLHSELNLSSLELGDSALYFCASSVGGDLYEQYFGPGTRLTVT.

The rearrangement links TRBV7-9 to TRBJ1-1; maybe TRBD1 (6 bases). Trimming cost V 4 bases and J 1 base, with 13 bases left between them. Germline CDR1 is SEHNR and CDR2 is FQNEAQ (reference sequence). The CDR3 has 15 amino acids. The CDR3 region has the DNA TGTGCCAGCAGCTCCCAGACAGGACCGAACACTGAAGCTTTCTTT. This gives the protein CASSSQTGPNTEAFF. Full variable domain (rest looked up from reference TRBV7-9 and TRBJ1-1): DTGVSQNPRHKITKRGQNVTFRCDPISEHNRLYWYRQTLGQGPEFLTYFQNEAQLEKSRLLSDRFSAERPKGSFSTLEIQRTEQGDSAMYLCASSSQTGPNTEAFFGQGTRLTVV.

This clone has a count of ten or more. CDR3 in DNA: TGTGCCAGCAGTTTATTGAACACTGAAGCTTTCTTT. It encodes CASSLLNTEAFF. The J gene is TRBJ1-1, the V gene TRBV28; D is undetermined. Germline assignment: CDR1 MDHEN and CDR2 SYDVKM. Trimming removed 1 base at V and 0 bases at J, with 0 bases between. This CDR3 contains 12 residues.

This clone showed up just a few times. J is TRBJ1-4 and V is TRBV2, with D possibly matching TRBD1 (5 bases). The CDR3 sequence is 14 residues long. Per germline, CDR1 SNHLY and CDR2 FYNNEI. The ends were cut back, 6 bases at V and 3 bases at J, with 11 bases in the middle. This chain's CDR3 is CASRKTDSNEKLFF. The DNA for the CDR3 is TGTGCCAGCAGGAAGACAGACTCTAATGAAAAACTGTTTTTT.

DNA of the CDR3: TGTGCCAGCAGACGGGACACCGACACCGGGGAGCTGTTTTTT. It codes for CASRRDTDTGELFF. V usage is TRBV2 and J usage is TRBJ2-2, with D tentatively TRBD1 (6 bases). In germline, CDR1 is SNHLY, CDR2 FYNNEI. Trimming took 6 bases from V and 3 from J, leaving 11 bases between them. CDR3 length: 14 residues.

This rearrangement joins TRBV11-3 to TRBJ2-3, with D perhaps TRBD2 (6 bases). Looked up from germline, CDR1 is SGHNT and CDR2 is YENEEA. V was clipped by 4 bases and J by 1 base, with 12 bases between them. CDR3 length: 15 residues. CDR3 in DNA: TGTGCCAGCAGCTCGGGACTTGTTGGCACAGATACGCAGTATTTT. This codes for CASSSGLVGTDTQYF.

The V gene is TRBV29-1, the J gene TRBJ1-4, with TRBD1 as a possible D gene (5 bases). This CDR3 is built from 12 residues. Looked up from germline, CDR1 is SQVTM and CDR2 is ANQGSEA. V lost 6 bases, J lost 10 bases, and 15 bases lay in between. CDR3 sequence (DNA): TGCAGCGTGGACACCGAAATTGGAAAACTGTTTTTT. Protein sequence: CSVDTEIGKLFF.

J is TRBJ1-3 and V is TRBV2, with 7 bases lining up with TRBD1. Germline loops: CDR1 SNHLY, CDR2 FYNNEI. V was clipped by 6 bases and J by 0 bases; unmatched bases: 5. CDR3 length: 15 amino acids. CDR3 in amino acids: CASSGQVPSGNTIYF. The DNA of the CDR3 is TGTGCCAGCAGCGGACAGGTCCCCTCTGGAAACACCATATATTTT.

The V and J genes are TRBV27 and TRBJ2-1; D is unclear. Trimming took off 2 bases at V and 0 bases at J, with 8 bases between the two ends. This CDR3 spans 15 amino acids. In germline, CDR1 is MNHEY, CDR2 SMNVEV (reference sequence). CDR3 sequence: CASSLTVSSYNEQFF. The CDR3 region has the DNA TGTGCCAGCAGTTTAACGGTTAGCTCCTACAATGAGCAGTTCTTC.

The chain recombines TRBV10-1 with TRBJ1-2, with D perhaps matching TRBD1 (6 bases). The germline CDR1 and CDR2 sequences are WNHNN and SYGVQD (reference sequence). Trimming shortened V by 4 bases and J by 8 bases, and 14 bases separated the two germline ends. This CDR3 contains 13 residues. For the CDR3, the DNA is TGCGCCAGCAGTGTCCACACAGGGAGCGGCTACACCTTC. This encodes CASSVHTGSGYTF.

The chain employs TRBV4-2 and TRBJ2-7, with 14 bases aligning to TRBD2. CDR3 size: 18 residues. The J segment lost 4 bases and the V segment lost 4 bases, leaving 12 bases of the junction unmatched. Germline lookup yields CDR1 LGHNA and CDR2 YNFKEQ. CDR3 bases: TGTGCCAGCAGCCGAGAGGGACTAGCGGGAGCTTTGACGTACGAGCAGTACTTC. This encodes CASSREGLAGALTYEQYF.

CDR3 region: CASSKPLTLLGTDTQYF. The CDR3 nucleotides read TGTGCCAGCAGCAAGCCTCTGACCTTGTTGGGCACAGATACGCAGTATTTT. The chain is built from TRBV7-9 and TRBJ2-3; D gene ambiguous. V dropped 5 bases and J dropped 1 base, with 19 bases sitting between them. Germline V CDR1 and CDR2: SEHNR, FQNEAQ (reference sequence). The CDR3 totals 17 residues.

V usage is TRBV28 and J usage is TRBJ2-2; D is perhaps TRBD2 (6 bases). The CDR3 consists of 15 residues. The ends were cut back, 7 bases at V and 1 base at J, with 13 bases in the middle. The germline V gene encodes CDR1 MDHEN and CDR2 SYDVKM. The CDR3 is CASTSTRGNTGELFF. The CDR3 region has the DNA TGTGCCAGCACGTCGACGCGGGGGAACACCGGGGAGCTGTTTTTT.

The genes are TRBV29-1 and TRBJ1-1; D is unresolved. The CDR3 contains 13 residues. In germline, CDR1 is SQVTM, CDR2 ANQGSEA. Trimming left V 7 bases short and J 1 base short, with 13 bases between. The CDR3 here is CSAQRTWNTEAFF. The CDR3 DNA reads as TGCAGCGCCCAAAGGACGTGGAACACTGAAGCTTTCTTT.

The CDR3 is CASSFVKAGELFF. CDR3 nucleotide sequence: TGTGCCAGCAGTTTCGTAAAGGCCGGGGAGCTGTTTTTT. The chain links TRBV27 to TRBJ2-2; no clear D gene. Germline CDR1 reads MNHEY; CDR2 reads SMNVEV (reference sequence). V lost 3 bases, J lost 6 bases, and 8 bases lay in between. The CDR3 has 13 amino acids.